This paragraph covers one T cell receptor (beta chain) sequence. Its matching antigen is unknown. These data come from a study of OX40 agonist ivuxolimab in advanced cancers. Study-wide points: In the 0.1 to 3.0 mg/kg range, CD4+ and CD8+ blood T cells had expanded clonally by week 6. Clonal expansion was among the lowest in partial responders at 0.1-3.0 mg/kg, especially CD8+.

Some clones are missing from TCRdb's copy, which holds only in-frame ones; the method was immunoSEQ multiplex PCR. This table has about 80,000 clones, over 80% appearing once. The trim removed 2 bases at V and 4 bases at J, leaving 4 bases unmatched. This CDR3 has 14 residues. From germline, CDR1 is MGHRA and CDR2 YSYEKL. Autoimmune disease history or systemic immunosuppression led to patient exclusion. Samples of blood were obtained at baseline, on cycle 4 day 1, and on cycle 7 day 1. The clonotype was recovered from an adult with an advanced solid tumor such as melanoma, head and neck, liver or kidney cancer. Source: CD4+ or CD8+ T cells sorted from blood, taken in a trial of the OX40 agonist ivuxolimab. This chain connects TRBV4-1 to TRBJ2-7; 8 bases are a match to TRBD2. CDR3 DNA sequence: TGCGCCAGCAGCCAACTTTTAGCGGGGTACGAGCAGTACTTC. Protein product: CASSQLLAGYEQYF.